Each of the 24 T cell receptor beta chains below was sequenced from the same sample in a study of cytomegalovirus exposure and HLA in healthy donors. The study ran its PCR with 60 Vbeta and 13 Jbeta primers. The assay was immunoSEQ multiplex PCR, and TCRdb's table has in-frame clones only and misses some. Of about 150,000 clones listed, around 79% were seen once; the top ten hold roughly 7.7%. Material: PBMCs. The receptors come from a man aged 25-45 years in good health and CMV-seropositive.

This clone occurred a few times. CDR3 sequence reads: CASSQRLAKTYNEQFF. For the CDR3, the DNA is TGTGCCAGCAGCCAGCGACTAGCGAAAACCTACAATGAGCAGTTCTTC. This rearrangement joins TRBV11-2 to TRBJ2-1, with 8 positions matching TRBD2. The CDR3 is 16 residues long. CDR1 is SGHAT and CDR2 is FQNNGV in the germline V gene. J lost 2 bases, V lost 5 bases, and 8 bases had no gene match. The whole variable domain, remainder taken from reference TRBV11-2 and TRBJ2-1, is EAGVAQSPRYKIIEKRQSVAFWCNPISGHATLYWYQQILGQGPKLLIQFQNNGVVDDSQLPKDRFSAERLKGVDSTLKIQPAKLEDSAVYLCASSQRLAKTYNEQFFGPGTRLTVL.

The rearrangement links TRBV2 to TRBJ2-2; TRBD2 is a possible D gene (6 bases). Trimming removed 4 bases at V and 3 bases at J, with 18 bases between. Germline V gene data show CDR1 as SNHLY and CDR2 as FYNNEI. The CDR3 spans 17 residues. CDR3 loop: CASSGVQGDSYTGELFF. CDR3 DNA: TGTGCCAGCAGTGGGGTTCAAGGGGACTCATACACCGGGGAGCTGTTTTTT.

The rearrangement uses TRBV7-9 and TRBJ2-7, with TRBD1 matching 9 bases. Trimming at V came to 1 base and at J to 7 bases, leaving 11 bases not matched to a gene. Germline V lookup: CDR1 SEHNR, CDR2 FQNEAQ (reference sequence). The CDR3 is 16 residues long. In nucleotides, the CDR3 is TGTGCCAGCAGCTTAGATCGGGACAGGGCCATGGGGGAGCAGTACTTC. Residues: CASSLDRDRAMGEQYF.

The rearrangement joins TRBV7-6 to TRBJ1-5; D is unclear. V dropped 0 bases and J dropped 0 bases, with 9 bases sitting between them. CDR3 size: 16 residues. The germline V gene encodes CDR1 SGHVS and CDR2 FNYEAQ. CDR3 nucleotide sequence: TGTGCCAGCAGCTTAGCATCGGGTTTTAGCAATCAGCCCCAGCATTTT. Protein product: CASSLASGFSNQPQHF.

The gene calls are TRBV6-1 and TRBJ2-1; D ambiguous. Trimming shortened V by 3 bases and J by 3 bases, and 12 bases separated the two germline ends. Looked up from germline, CDR1 is MNHNS and CDR2 is SASEGT. The CDR3 is 15 residues long. The CDR3 nucleotides are TGTGCCAGCAGTGAGGTAGACTCCCGCTACAATGAGCAGTTCTTC. Protein product: CASSEVDSRYNEQFF.

DNA for the CDR3: TGTGCCAGCAAGCCCAGACAGGGGGCCTATTATGGCTACACCTTC. It codes for CASKPRQGAYYGYTF. The V and J genes are TRBV27 and TRBJ1-2, with 10 positions matching TRBD1. The V gene end was trimmed by 7 bases and the J gene end by 5 bases; junction bases not matched to a gene: 10. In germline, CDR1 is MNHEY, CDR2 SMNVEV (reference sequence). This CDR3 has 15 residues.

The J gene is TRBJ1-1, the V gene TRBV15; D remains unclear. The V gene lost 1 base and the J gene lost 4 bases, with 13 bases spanning the gap. Germline CDR1 reads LNHNV; CDR2 reads YYDKDF (reference sequence). The CDR3 spans 15 residues. The CDR3 DNA is TGTGCCACCAGCAGAGCTGATGGACGGGGCACTGAAGCTTTCTTT. Translated, it gives CATSRADGRGTEAFF.

The chain employs TRBV5-5 and TRBJ2-3; the match to TRBD2 covers 16 bases. CDR1 and CDR2 from the germline V gene are SGHKS and YYEKEE (reference sequence). This CDR3 is 17 amino acids long. The V segment lost 3 bases and the J segment 5 bases; nucleotides outside the gene matches: 6. In DNA, the CDR3 is TGTGCCAGCAGCTCAGGGACTAGCGGGAGGGCTTTAGATACGCAGTATTTT. Protein: CASSSGTSGRALDTQYF.

The gene calls are TRBV29-1 and TRBJ2-1; 10 bases line up with TRBD2. V lost 3 bases, J lost 6 bases, and 5 bases stayed unmatched. This CDR3 region has 14 residues. In germline, CDR1 is SQVTM, CDR2 ANQGSEA. The CDR3 reads CSVDKAGGSNEQFF. The DNA for the CDR3 is TGCAGCGTTGATAAAGCGGGAGGGAGCAATGAGCAGTTCTTC.

The J gene is TRBJ2-1, the V gene TRBV27, with 9 bases lining up with TRBD1. Trimming cost V 5 bases and J 0 bases; bases outside gene matches: 5. Germline-derived CDR1 and CDR2 are MNHEY and SMNVEV (reference sequence). The CDR3 loop spans 16 amino acids. CDR3 in DNA: TGTGCCAGCAGTCCGGGACAGGGTCGCTCCTACAATGAGCAGTTCTTC. Protein sequence: CASSPGQGRSYNEQFF.

The gene calls are TRBV7-9 and TRBJ1-1; 9 bases agree with TRBD1. V lost 6 bases to trimming and J lost 1 base; unmatched junction nucleotides: 6. Looked up from germline, CDR1 is SEHNR and CDR2 is FQNEAQ (reference sequence). The CDR3 runs to 15 residues. The CDR3 reads CASSPWTGENTEAFF. CDR3 in DNA: TGTGCCAGCAGTCCATGGACAGGGGAGAACACTGAAGCTTTCTTT.

The rearrangement uses TRBV6-5 and TRBJ2-1; 7 nucleotides match TRBD2. The CDR3 is 13 residues long. Trimming took 2 bases from V and 8 from J; bases not matched to a gene: 3. Germline V gene data show CDR1 as MNHEY and CDR2 as SVGAGI. CDR3 amino acids: CASSYLAGDEQFF. The DNA for the CDR3 is TGTGCCAGCAGTTACCTCGCGGGGGATGAGCAGTTCTTC.

V is TRBV13 and J is TRBJ2-7; no definite D call. The V gene lost 8 bases and the J gene lost 0 bases, with 8 bases spanning the gap. This CDR3 spans 12 amino acids. Looked up from germline, CDR1 is PRHDT and CDR2 is FYEKMQ (reference sequence). CDR3 DNA: TGTGCCAGCTCTGGCAGCTCCTACGAGCAGTACTTC. Translation gives CASSGSSYEQYF.

This sequence joins TRBV5-6 and TRBJ1-4; possibly TRBD1 for D (6 bases). The CDR3 spans 14 residues. V lost 1 base and J lost 8, with 12 bases in between. Germline CDR1 is SGHDT and CDR2 is YYEEEE. The CDR3 DNA sequence: TGTGCCAGCAGCTTGAGGCAGGGGCAAGAAAAACTGTTTTTT. It translates to CASSLRQGQEKLFF.

This rearrangement joins TRBV14 to TRBJ2-1, with D perhaps matching TRBD1 (6 bases). This CDR3 spans 13 amino acids. The germline gives CDR1 SGHDN, CDR2 FVKESK. Trimming pared 5 bases from V and 7 bases from J, leaving 12 bases between. CDR3 sequence reads: CASSLVRGNEQFF. The CDR3 bases are TGTGCCAGCAGCTTGGTAAGGGGGAATGAGCAGTTCTTC.

CDR3 bases: TGTGCCAGCAGCGACGGGGGACAGGGGATTGAAAAACTGTTTTTT. This encodes CASSDGGQGIEKLFF. The chain has TRBV6-5 and TRBJ1-4; TRBD1 matches at 10 bases. The CDR3 is made up of 15 amino acids. From germline, CDR1 is MNHEY and CDR2 SVGAGI. The J segment lost 7 bases and the V segment lost 6 bases, leaving 8 bases of the junction unmatched.

The chain couples TRBV18 to TRBJ1-1; tentatively, D is TRBD1 (5 bases). Trimming took 1 base from V and 3 from J, leaving 6 bases between them. The V gene's germline CDR1 is KGHSH and CDR2 LQKENI. CDR3 length: 13 amino acids. The DNA of the CDR3 is TGTGCCAGCTCACCACGGGGCGACACTGAAGCTTTCTTT. Translating gives CASSPRGDTEAFF.

This chain joins TRBV28 and TRBJ2-7, with D possibly being TRBD2 (6 bases). Trimming took 3 bases from V and 7 from J, leaving 16 bases between them. CDR3 length equals 14 residues. Germline loops: CDR1 MDHEN, CDR2 SYDVKM. The CDR3 bases are TGTGCCAGCAGTTTCCAGAGACTTCGGGGGGAGCAGTACTTC. This sequence encodes CASSFQRLRGEQYF. The full variable domain, rest sourced from reference TRBV28 and TRBJ2-7, is DVKVTQSSRYLVKRTGEKVFLECVQDMDHENMFWYRQDPGLGLRLIYFSYDVKMKEKGDIPEGYSVSREKKERFSLILESASTNQTSMYLCASSFQRLRGEQYFGPGTRLTVT.

The gene calls are TRBV5-5 and TRBJ2-7; D gene unclear. This CDR3 is built from 14 residues. CDR1 is SGHKS, CDR2 YYEKEE, per germline (reference sequence). Trimming stripped 4 bases from V and 0 bases from J, with 11 bases between. The CDR3 DNA reads as TGTGCCAGCAGCCCGGGTCGGGTCTCCTACGAGCAGTACTTC. Encoded protein: CASSPGRVSYEQYF.

This clone was observed a handful of times. The V gene is TRBV14, the J gene TRBJ2-5; D unresolved. V lost 0 bases and J 5 bases, leaving 4 bases between the germline ends. The CDR3 is 12 amino acids. Germline V gene sequence: CDR1 SGHDN, CDR2 FVKESK. CDR3 protein: CASSQDAETQYF. DNA of the CDR3: TGTGCCAGCAGCCAAGATGCGGAGACCCAGTACTTC.

The V gene is TRBV21-1, the J gene TRBJ1-1. TRBV21-1 is recorded as a pseudogene. CDR3 length equals 13 residues. CDR3 nucleotide sequence: TGTGCCAGCAGCAAAGAGGAGTCCCGCGGAGCTTTCTTT. Its protein product is CASSKEESRGAFF.

Concerning this clone: One end of the junction does not line up with germline, which may come from a read error. This specimen includes other DNA sequences encoding the same CDR3. The rearrangement uses TRBV13 and TRBJ2-2; 7 bases line up with TRBD2. The CDR3 covers 15 residues. Germline V gene data show CDR1 as PRHDT and CDR2 as FYEKMQ (reference sequence). CDR3 in DNA: TGTGCCAGCAGCCTAGGCGGGGGGAACACCGGGGAGCTGTTTTTT. It is translated as CASSLGGGNTGELFF.

This clone was recorded once. This chain links TRBV6-5 with TRBJ2-1; TRBD2 might be the D (6 bases). Germline V gives CDR1 MNHEY, CDR2 SVGAGI. The CDR3 spans 14 residues. V lost 9 bases, J lost 6 bases, and 18 bases lay in between. The CDR3 loop reads CASSPGLLFNEQFF. CDR3 in DNA: TGTGCCAGTTCACCGGGACTTCTCTTCAATGAGCAGTTCTTC.

This clone was detected a few times. The sample carries other DNA sequences with the same CDR3. The J gene is TRBJ1-1, the V gene TRBV28; D gene unclear. The V end lost 3 bases, the J end lost 4 bases, and 9 bases lay between the germline ends. CDR3 length: 13 amino acids. Per germline, CDR1 MDHEN and CDR2 SYDVKM. The chain's CDR3 is CASSLAGGTEAFF. The CDR3 DNA sequence: TGTGCCAGCAGTTTGGCTGGAGGCACTGAAGCTTTCTTT.